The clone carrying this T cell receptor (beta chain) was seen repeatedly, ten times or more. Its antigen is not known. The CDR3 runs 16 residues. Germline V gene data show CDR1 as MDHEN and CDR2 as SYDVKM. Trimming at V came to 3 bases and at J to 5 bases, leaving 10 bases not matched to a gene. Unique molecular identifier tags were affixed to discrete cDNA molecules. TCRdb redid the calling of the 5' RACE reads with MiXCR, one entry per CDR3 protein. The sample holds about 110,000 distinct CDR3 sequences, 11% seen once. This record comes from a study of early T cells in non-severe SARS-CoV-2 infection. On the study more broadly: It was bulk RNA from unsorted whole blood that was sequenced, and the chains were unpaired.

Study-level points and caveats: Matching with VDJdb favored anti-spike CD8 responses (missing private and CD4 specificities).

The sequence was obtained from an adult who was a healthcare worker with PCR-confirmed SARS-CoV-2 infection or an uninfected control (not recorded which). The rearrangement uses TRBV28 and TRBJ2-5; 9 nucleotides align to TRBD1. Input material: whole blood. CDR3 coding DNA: TGTGCCAGCAGTTTGTTTGGACAGGGGAAGTTGGAGACCCAGTACTTC. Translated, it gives CASSLFGQGKLETQYF.